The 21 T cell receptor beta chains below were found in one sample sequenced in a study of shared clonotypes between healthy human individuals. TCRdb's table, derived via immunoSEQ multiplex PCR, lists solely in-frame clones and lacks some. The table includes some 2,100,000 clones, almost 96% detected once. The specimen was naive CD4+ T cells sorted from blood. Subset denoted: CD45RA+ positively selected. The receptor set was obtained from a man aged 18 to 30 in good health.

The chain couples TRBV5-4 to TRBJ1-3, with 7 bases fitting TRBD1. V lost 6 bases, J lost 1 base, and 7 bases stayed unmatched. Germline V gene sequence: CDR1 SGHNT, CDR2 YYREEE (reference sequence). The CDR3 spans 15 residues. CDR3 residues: CASTSDRASGNTIYF. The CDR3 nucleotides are TGTGCCAGCACTTCCGACAGGGCTTCTGGAAACACCATATATTTT. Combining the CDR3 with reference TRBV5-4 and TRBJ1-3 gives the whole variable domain ETGVTQSPTHLIKTRGQQVTLRCSSQSGHNTVSWYQQALGQGPQFIFQYYREEENGRGNFPPRFSGLQFPNYSSELNVNALELDDSALYLCASTSDRASGNTIYFGEGSWLTVV.

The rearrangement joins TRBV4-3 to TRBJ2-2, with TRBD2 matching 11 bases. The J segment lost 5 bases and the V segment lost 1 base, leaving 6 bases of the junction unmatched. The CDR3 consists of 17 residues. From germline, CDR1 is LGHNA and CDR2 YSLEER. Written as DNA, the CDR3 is TGCGCCAGCAGCCAAGCCCCACTAGCGGGAGTAACCGGGGAGCTGTTTTTT. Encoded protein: CASSQAPLAGVTGELFF.

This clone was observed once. As DNA, the CDR3 is TGTGCCAGCAGTTTCGGGGTTGGCACCGGGGAGCTGTTTTTT. It specifies CASSFGVGTGELFF. The V call is TRBV2, the J call TRBJ2-2; D perhaps matches TRBD2 (5 bases). Germline V gives CDR1 SNHLY, CDR2 FYNNEI. The V gene lost 5 bases and the J gene lost 4 bases, with 11 bases spanning the gap. This CDR3 comprises 14 residues.

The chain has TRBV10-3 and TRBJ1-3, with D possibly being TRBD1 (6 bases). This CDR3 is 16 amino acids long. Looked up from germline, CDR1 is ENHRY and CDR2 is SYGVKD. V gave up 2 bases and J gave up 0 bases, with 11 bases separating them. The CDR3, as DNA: TGTGCCATCAGTGAGGGACAGCCTAACTCTGGAAACACCATATATTTT. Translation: CAISEGQPNSGNTIYF.

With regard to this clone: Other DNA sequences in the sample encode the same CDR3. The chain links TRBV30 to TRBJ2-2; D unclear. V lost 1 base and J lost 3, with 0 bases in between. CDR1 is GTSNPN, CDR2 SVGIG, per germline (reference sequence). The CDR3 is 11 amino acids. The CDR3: CAWSDTGELFF. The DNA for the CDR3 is TGTGCCTGGAGTGACACCGGGGAGCTGTTTTTT.

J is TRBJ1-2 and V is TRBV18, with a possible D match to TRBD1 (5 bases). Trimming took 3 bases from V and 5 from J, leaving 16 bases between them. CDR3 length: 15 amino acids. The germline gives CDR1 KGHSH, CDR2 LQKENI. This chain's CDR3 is CASSPEGPSLYGYTF. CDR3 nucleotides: TGTGCCAGCTCACCCGAGGGACCGTCCCTGTATGGCTACACCTTC.

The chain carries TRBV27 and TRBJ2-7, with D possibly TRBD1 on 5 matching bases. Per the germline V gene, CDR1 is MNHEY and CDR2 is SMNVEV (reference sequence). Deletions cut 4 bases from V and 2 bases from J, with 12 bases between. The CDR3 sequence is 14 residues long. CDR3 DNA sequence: TGTGCCAGCAGTTCCCGACAGCCCACCTACGAGCAGTACTTC. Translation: CASSSRQPTYEQYF.

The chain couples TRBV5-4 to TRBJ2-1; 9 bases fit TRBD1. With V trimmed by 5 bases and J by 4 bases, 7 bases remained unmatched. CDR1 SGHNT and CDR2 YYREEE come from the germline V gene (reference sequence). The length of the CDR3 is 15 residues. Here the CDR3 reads CASREGQGSYNEQFF. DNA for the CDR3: TGTGCCAGCAGGGAAGGACAGGGGAGTTACAATGAGCAGTTCTTC. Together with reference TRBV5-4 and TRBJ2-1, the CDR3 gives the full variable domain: ETGVTQSPTHLIKTRGQQVTLRCSSQSGHNTVSWYQQALGQGPQFIFQYYREEENGRGNFPPRFSGLQFPNYSSELNVNALELDDSALYLCASREGQGSYNEQFFGPGTRLTVL.

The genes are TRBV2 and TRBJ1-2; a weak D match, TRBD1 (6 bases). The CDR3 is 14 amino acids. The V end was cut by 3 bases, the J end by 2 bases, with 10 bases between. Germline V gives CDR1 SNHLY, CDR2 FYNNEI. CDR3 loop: CASSESGANYGYTF. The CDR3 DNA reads TGTGCCAGCAGTGAGTCGGGGGCAAACTATGGCTACACCTTC.

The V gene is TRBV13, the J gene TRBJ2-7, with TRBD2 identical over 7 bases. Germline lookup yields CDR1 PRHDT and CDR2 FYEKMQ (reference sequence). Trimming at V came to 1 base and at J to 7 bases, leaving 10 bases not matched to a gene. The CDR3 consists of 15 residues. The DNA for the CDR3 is TGTGCCAGCAGCTTAGTCCTGGCGGGAGTCGGGGAGCAGTACTTC. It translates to CASSLVLAGVGEQYF.

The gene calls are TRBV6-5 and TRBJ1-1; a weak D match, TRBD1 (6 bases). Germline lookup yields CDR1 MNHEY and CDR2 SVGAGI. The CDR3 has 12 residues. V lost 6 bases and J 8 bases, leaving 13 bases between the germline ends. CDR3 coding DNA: TGTGCCAGCAGAAAGACAGGTCCCGAAGCTTTCTTT. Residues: CASRKTGPEAFF.

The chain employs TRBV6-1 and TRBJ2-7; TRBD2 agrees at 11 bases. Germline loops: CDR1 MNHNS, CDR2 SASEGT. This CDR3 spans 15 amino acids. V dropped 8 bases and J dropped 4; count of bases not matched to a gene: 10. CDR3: CASLSPLAGGYEQYF. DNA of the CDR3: TGTGCCAGCCTGTCCCCCCTAGCGGGGGGATACGAGCAGTACTTC.

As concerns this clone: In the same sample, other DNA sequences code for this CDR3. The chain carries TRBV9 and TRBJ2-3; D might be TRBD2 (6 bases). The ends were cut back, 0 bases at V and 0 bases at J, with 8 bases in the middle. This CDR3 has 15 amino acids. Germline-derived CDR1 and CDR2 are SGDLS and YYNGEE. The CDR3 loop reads CASSVVGTSTDTQYF. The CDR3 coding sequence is TGTGCCAGCAGCGTAGTGGGGACTAGCACAGATACGCAGTATTTT.

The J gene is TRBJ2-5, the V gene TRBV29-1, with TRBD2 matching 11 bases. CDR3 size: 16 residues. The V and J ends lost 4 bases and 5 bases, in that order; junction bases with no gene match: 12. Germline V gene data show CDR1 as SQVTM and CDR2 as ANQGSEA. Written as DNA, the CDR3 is TGCAGCGTTGTCCGAGGCGTAGCGGGAGGGAGGGAGACCCAGTACTTC. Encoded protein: CSVVRGVAGGRETQYF.

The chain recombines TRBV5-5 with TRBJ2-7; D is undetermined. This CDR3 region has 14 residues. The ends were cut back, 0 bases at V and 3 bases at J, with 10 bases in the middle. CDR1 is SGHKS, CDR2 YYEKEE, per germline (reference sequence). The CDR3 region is CASSLEGPVYEQYF. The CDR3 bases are TGTGCCAGCAGCTTGGAGGGCCCCGTCTACGAGCAGTACTTC.

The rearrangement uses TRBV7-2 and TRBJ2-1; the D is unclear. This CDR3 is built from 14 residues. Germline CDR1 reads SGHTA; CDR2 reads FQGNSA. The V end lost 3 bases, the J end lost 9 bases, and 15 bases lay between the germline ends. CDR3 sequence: CASSFVSQAAEQFF. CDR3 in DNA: TGTGCCAGCAGCTTCGTCAGCCAGGCGGCTGAGCAGTTCTTC.

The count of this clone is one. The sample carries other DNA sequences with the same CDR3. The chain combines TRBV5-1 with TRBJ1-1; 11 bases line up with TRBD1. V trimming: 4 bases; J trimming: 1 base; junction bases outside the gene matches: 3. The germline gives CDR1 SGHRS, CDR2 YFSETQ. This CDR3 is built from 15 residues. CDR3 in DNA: TGCGCCAGCAGCCCAGGACAGGGGGCGAACACTGAAGCTTTCTTT. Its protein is CASSPGQGANTEAFF. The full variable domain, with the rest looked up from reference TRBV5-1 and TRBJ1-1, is KAGVTQTPRYLIKTRGQQVTLSCSPISGHRSVSWYQQTPGQGLQFLFEYFSETQRNKGNFPGRFSGRQFSNSRSEMNVSTLELGDSALYLCASSPGQGANTEAFFGQGTRLTVV.

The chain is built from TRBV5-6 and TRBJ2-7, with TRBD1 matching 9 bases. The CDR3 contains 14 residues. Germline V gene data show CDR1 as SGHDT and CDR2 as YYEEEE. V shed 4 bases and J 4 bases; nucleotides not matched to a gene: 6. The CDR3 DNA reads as TGTGCCAGCAGCCCAACAGGGGGCGTTTACGAGCAGTACTTC. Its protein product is CASSPTGGVYEQYF. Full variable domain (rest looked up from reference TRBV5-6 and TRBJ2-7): DAGVTQSPTHLIKTRGQQVTLRCSPKSGHDTVSWYQQALGQGPQFIFQYYEEEERQRGNFPDRFSGHQFPNYSSELNVNALLLGDSALYLCASSPTGGVYEQYFGPGTRLTVT.

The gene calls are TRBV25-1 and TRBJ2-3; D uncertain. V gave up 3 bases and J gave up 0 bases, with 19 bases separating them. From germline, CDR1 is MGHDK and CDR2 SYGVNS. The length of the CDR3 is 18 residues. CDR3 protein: CASSDPGEALSSTDTQYF. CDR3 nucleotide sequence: TGTGCCAGCAGTGATCCAGGTGAAGCCTTAAGTAGCACAGATACGCAGTATTTT. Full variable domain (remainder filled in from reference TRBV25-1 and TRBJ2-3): EADIYQTPRYLVIGTGKKITLECSQTMGHDKMYWYQQDPGMELHLIHYSYGVNSTEKGDLSSESTVSRIRTEHFPLTLESARPSHTSQYLCASSDPGEALSSTDTQYFGPGTRLTVL.

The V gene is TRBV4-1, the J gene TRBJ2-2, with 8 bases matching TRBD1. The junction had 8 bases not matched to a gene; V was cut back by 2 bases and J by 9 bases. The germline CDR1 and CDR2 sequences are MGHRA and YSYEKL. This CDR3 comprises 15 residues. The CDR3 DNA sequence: TGCGCCAGCAGCCAACCGGACAGGGACCGGCGGGAGCTGTTTTTT. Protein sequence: CASSQPDRDRRELFF.

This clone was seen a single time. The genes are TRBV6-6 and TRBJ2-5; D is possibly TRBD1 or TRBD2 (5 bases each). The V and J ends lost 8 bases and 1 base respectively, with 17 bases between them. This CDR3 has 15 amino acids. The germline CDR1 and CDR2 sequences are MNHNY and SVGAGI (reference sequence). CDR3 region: CASVTHVGTQETQYF. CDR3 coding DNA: TGTGCCAGCGTTACCCACGTGGGGACCCAAGAGACCCAGTACTTC.